A selection of T cell receptor beta chains follows, all from one sample in a study of blood T cells in healthy people across ages. TCRdb reprocessed the 5' RACE reads with MiXCR, giving one entry per CDR3 protein. The sample yields under 2,000,000 distinct CDR3 sequences, about 49% seen once. What was sequenced was blood. The source of these receptors is a woman between 35 and 50 years old in good health. The CDR3 runs from the conserved cysteine through the conserved F or W. Fields, in order: clone size, D gene, J gene, V gene, CDR3 protein, CDR3 DNA. D genes are given only for firm matches. Some rows mark clone size as missing; the rest say once, few, many or name a class of expanded clone.

>.|.|TRBJ2-5|TRBV16
CASSQSGNPFQDTQYF
TGTGCCAGCAGCCAATCTGGTAACCCTTTTCAAGATACCCAGTACTTC
>.|TRBD2|TRBJ2-1|TRBV12-3/TRBV12-4
CASSLSHSGTYYNEQFF
TGTGCCAGCAGTTTGTCTCATAGCGGGACCTACTACAATGAGCAGTTCTTC
>once|TRBD1|TRBJ2-5|TRBV7-8
CASSRGQGRLGETQYF
TGTGCCAGCAGCCGAGGACAGGGAAGGTTAGGAGAGACCCAGTACTTC
>.|.|TRBJ2-7|TRBV5-1
CASSPNPGERQDEQYF
TGCGCCAGCAGCCCGAACCCCGGGGAGCGCCAGGATGAGCAGTACTTC
>few|.|TRBJ1-5|TRBV4-3
CASSQSDSSNQPQHF
TGCGCCAGCAGCCAATCGGACAGTAGCAATCAGCCCCAGCATTTT
>.|.|TRBJ1-2|TRBV9
CASSSELDPYGYTF
TGTGCCAGCAGCTCCGAACTAGACCCATATGGCTACACCTTC
>.|.|TRBJ1-1|TRBV29-1
CITEGGTEAFF
TGCATCACGGAGGGAGGCACTGAAGCTTTCTTT
>.|.|TRBJ2-1|TRBV20-1
CSASGRLESSYNEQFF
TGCAGTGCTAGTGGGCGCCTCGAGAGCTCCTACAATGAGCAGTTCTTC
>few|.|TRBJ2-2|TRBV29-1
CSVESNTGELFF
TGCAGCGTTGAGTCCAACACCGGGGAGCTGTTTTTT
>.|TRBD2|TRBJ2-3|TRBV7-3
CASSLSRAGADTQYF
TGTGCCAGCAGCTTATCCCGAGCGGGGGCAGATACGCAGTATTTT
>.|.|TRBJ2-7|TRBV5-1
CASSLNRGGIPDEQYF
TGCGCCAGCAGCTTAAACAGGGGGGGAATCCCAGACGAGCAGTACTTC